This T cell receptor (beta chain) was sequenced for a study of T cells in Graves' hyperthyroidism and ophthalmopathy. Amplification targeted TCR beta CDR3 regions from RNA transcripts. An initial round of RT-PCR targeting the TCR CDR3 relied on the HTBI primer set. TCRdb itself ran the multiplex PCR reads through MiXCR, one entry per CDR3 protein. The table shows approximately 600,000 distinct CDR3 sequences, with more than 13% occurring only once. Germline-derived CDR1 and CDR2 are KGHSH and LQKENI. Trimming left V 4 bases short and J 3 bases short, with 10 bases between. This CDR3 is 13 amino acids long. Diagnoses were made from clinical symptoms, serum measures (thyroxine and TRAb), thyroid ultrasound and orbital computed tomography. PBMCs came from roughly 10 ml fresh peripheral blood. General observations from the study: From stable hyperthyroidism, ophthalmopathy was set apart by a 13 V-J model. Clonotypes that were expanded in thyroid above 0.001 mostly appeared in blood too.

This clonotype was detected ten times or more. The antigen is not known. This chain uses TRBV18 with TRBJ2-7; TRBD1 is a possible D gene (5 bases). This receptor was taken from a woman younger than 35 with Graves' ophthalmopathy. Specimen: blood. CDR3 nucleotide sequence: TGTGCCAGCTCACTAGGGGTCCGCTACGAGCAGTACTTC. It translates to CASSLGVRYEQYF.